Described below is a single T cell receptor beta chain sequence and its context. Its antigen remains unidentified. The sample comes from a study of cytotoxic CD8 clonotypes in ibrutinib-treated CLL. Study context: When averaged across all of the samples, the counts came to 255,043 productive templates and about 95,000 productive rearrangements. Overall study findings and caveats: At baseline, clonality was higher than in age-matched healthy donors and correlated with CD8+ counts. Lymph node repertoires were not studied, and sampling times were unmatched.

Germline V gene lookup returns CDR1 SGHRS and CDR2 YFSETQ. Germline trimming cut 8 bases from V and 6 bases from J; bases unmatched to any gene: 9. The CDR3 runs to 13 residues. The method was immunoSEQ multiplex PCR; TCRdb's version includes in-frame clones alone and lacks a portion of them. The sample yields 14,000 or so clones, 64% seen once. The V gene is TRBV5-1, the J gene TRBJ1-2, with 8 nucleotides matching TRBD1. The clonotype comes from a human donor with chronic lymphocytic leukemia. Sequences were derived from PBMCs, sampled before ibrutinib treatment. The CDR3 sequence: CASMDTGGDGYTF. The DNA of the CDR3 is TGCGCCAGTATGGACACAGGGGGGGATGGCTACACCTTC. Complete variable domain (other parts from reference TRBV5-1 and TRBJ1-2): KAGVTQTPRYLIKTRGQQVTLSCSPISGHRSVSWYQQTPGQGLQFLFEYFSETQRNKGNFPGRFSGRQFSNSRSEMNVSTLELGDSALYLCASMDTGGDGYTFGSGTRLTVV.